A selection of T cell receptor beta chains follows, all from one sample in a study of blood T cell repertoires in COVID-19. The repertoire was sequenced with immunoSEQ multiplex PCR; TCRdb's copy has only in-frame clones and lacks some. The data hold a few hundred thousand clones, with 85% to 90% observed a single time. Sequencing used peripheral blood. The receptors were sampled from an elderly man with acute or convalescent COVID-19. The CDR3 runs from the conserved cysteine through the conserved F or W. Fields, in order: D gene, V gene, J gene, clone size, CDR3 DNA, CDR3 protein. The D gene is left open where the match is weak. A clone size is listed for some rows: how often the clone was seen (once, few, many), or a class if it is expanded.

d_gene: .
v_gene: TRBV6-5
j_gene: TRBJ1-1
abundance: .
CDR3nt: TGTGCCAGCAGTAAGCCACAGGGCCGAGAAGCTTTCTTT
CDR3aa: CASSKPQGREAFF

d_gene: .
v_gene: TRBV5-4
j_gene: TRBJ2-6
abundance: .
CDR3nt: TGTGCCAGCAGCCCGGATCCAGGGGCTGGGGCCAACGTCCTGACTTTC
CDR3aa: CASSPDPGAGANVLTF

d_gene: .
v_gene: TRBV19
j_gene: TRBJ1-4
abundance: .
CDR3nt: TGTGCCAGTAGCAAAATGGTGGGGGGGGGAGATGAAAAACTGTTTTTT
CDR3aa: CASSKMVGGGDEKLFF

d_gene: TRBD1
v_gene: TRBV10-3
j_gene: TRBJ2-7
abundance: .
CDR3nt: TGTGCCATCAACCCAGGGGGCATCTCCTACGAGCAGTACTTC
CDR3aa: CAINPGGISYEQYF

d_gene: .
v_gene: TRBV27
j_gene: TRBJ1-2
abundance: .
CDR3nt: TGTGCCAGCAGTTTGCTAGCTAACCCGAAGAATGGCTACACCTTC
CDR3aa: CASSLLANPKNGYTF

d_gene: TRBD1
v_gene: TRBV10-3
j_gene: TRBJ2-3
abundance: once
CDR3nt: TGTGCCATCAGCTCAGCAGGGGGCGAAGATACGCAGTATTTT
CDR3aa: CAISSAGGEDTQYF

d_gene: .
v_gene: TRBV18
j_gene: TRBJ2-5
abundance: few
CDR3nt: TGTGCCAGCTCACCACCCCGCGGGGTATTCCAAGAGACCCAGTACTTC
CDR3aa: CASSPPRGVFQETQYF

d_gene: .
v_gene: TRBV7-2
j_gene: TRBJ2-1
abundance: few
CDR3nt: TGTGCCAGCAGCTCAAGGGACTTAGCGGGCCAGAGGGGGAAGGGGCAGTTCTTC
CDR3aa: CASSSRDLAGQRGKGQFF

d_gene: .
v_gene: TRBV7-2
j_gene: TRBJ2-6
abundance: .
CDR3nt: TGTGCCAGCACCCATCAACAGAACTCTGGGGCCAACGTCCTGACTTTC
CDR3aa: CASTHQQNSGANVLTF

d_gene: TRBD1
v_gene: TRBV5-1
j_gene: TRBJ2-5
abundance: .
CDR3nt: TGCGCCAGCAGCTTGGGAGGGGGCGAAGAGACCCAGTACTTC
CDR3aa: CASSLGGGEETQYF

d_gene: .
v_gene: TRBV6-1
j_gene: TRBJ1-2
abundance: .
CDR3nt: TGTGCCAGCAGTGAAGGACCGACAACAAACTATGGCTACACCTTC
CDR3aa: CASSEGPTTNYGYTF

d_gene: TRBD2
v_gene: TRBV9
j_gene: TRBJ2-1
abundance: .
CDR3nt: TGTGCCAGCAGCGTCGGCGGGAGGGCCGGCGATGAGCAGTTCTTC
CDR3aa: CASSVGGRAGDEQFF

d_gene: TRBD1
v_gene: TRBV29-1
j_gene: TRBJ1-2
abundance: .
CDR3nt: TGCAGCGTTGAAAGGACAGGGTCGCCCTATGGCTACACCTTC
CDR3aa: CSVERTGSPYGYTF

d_gene: TRBD1
v_gene: TRBV5-6
j_gene: TRBJ2-6
abundance: .
CDR3nt: TGTGCCAGCAGCTTGGAGTGGACAGGGTTCTCTGGGGCCAACGTCCTGACTTTC
CDR3aa: CASSLEWTGFSGANVLTF

d_gene: TRBD1
v_gene: TRBV7-9
j_gene: TRBJ2-2
abundance: .
CDR3nt: TGTGCCAGCAGCTTGCCGGGACAGGTTTTTTTCACCGGGGAGCTGTTTTTT
CDR3aa: CASSLPGQVFFTGELFF

d_gene: TRBD1
v_gene: TRBV7-2
j_gene: TRBJ2-3
abundance: .
CDR3nt: TGTGCCAGCAGCCCTCAGGGGGCGTACGATACGCAGTATTTT
CDR3aa: CASSPQGAYDTQYF

d_gene: TRBD2
v_gene: TRBV18
j_gene: TRBJ2-2
abundance: .
CDR3nt: TGTGCCAGCTCACTTTTAGCGGGACTGATACGCGCGAACACCGGGGAGCTGTTTTTT
CDR3aa: CASSLLAGLIRANTGELFF

d_gene: .
v_gene: TRBV28
j_gene: TRBJ2-1
abundance: .
CDR3nt: TGTGCCAGCGAGGCTACCTACAATGAGCAGTTCTTC
CDR3aa: CASEATYNEQFF

d_gene: .
v_gene: TRBV5-6
j_gene: TRBJ1-2
abundance: .
CDR3nt: TGTGCCAGCAGCTTGGAACAGCCCCGTTATGGCTACACCTTC
CDR3aa: CASSLEQPRYGYTF

d_gene: .
v_gene: TRBV21-1
j_gene: TRBJ1-5
abundance: once
CDR3nt: TGTGCCAGCAGACATAGCAATCAGCCCCAGCATTTT
CDR3aa: CASRHSNQPQHF

d_gene: .
v_gene: TRBV21-1
j_gene: TRBJ2-1
abundance: few
CDR3nt: TGTGCCAGCAGCAAAAACGGGCGGGACGGATCCTACAATGAGCAGTTCTTC
CDR3aa: CASSKNGRDGSYNEQFF

d_gene: .
v_gene: TRBV6-5
j_gene: TRBJ1-1
abundance: .
CDR3nt: TGTGCCAGCAGACCGAGGGCGATGGGCACTGAAGCTTTCTTT
CDR3aa: CASRPRAMGTEAFF

d_gene: .
v_gene: TRBV6-1
j_gene: TRBJ1-3
abundance: .
CDR3nt: TGTGCCAGCAGTGAAGGGGGGCGCTCTGGAAACACCATATATTTT
CDR3aa: CASSEGGRSGNTIYF

d_gene: .
v_gene: TRBV4-3
j_gene: TRBJ1-1
abundance: .
CDR3nt: TGCGCCAGCAGCCTCGGGGGTGAAGCTTTCTTT
CDR3aa: CASSLGGEAFF

d_gene: .
v_gene: TRBV5-1
j_gene: TRBJ1-1
abundance: .
CDR3nt: TGCGCCAGCAGCTTGGTGTCTGCGGTGAACACTGAAGCTTTCTTT
CDR3aa: CASSLVSAVNTEAFF

d_gene: .
v_gene: TRBV23-1
j_gene: TRBJ2-1
abundance: .
CDR3nt: TGCGCCAGCAGTCAATCGTCTAAGCAGTTCTTC
CDR3aa: CASSQSSKQFF

d_gene: TRBD1
v_gene: TRBV5-1
j_gene: TRBJ1-6
abundance: .
CDR3nt: TGCGCCAGCAGCTTGCTCCCAGGGGGAGCCTCCTATAATTCACCCCTCCACTTT
CDR3aa: CASSLLPGGASYNSPLHF

d_gene: .
v_gene: TRBV28
j_gene: TRBJ2-1
abundance: .
CDR3nt: TGTGCCTCCCGGGGGGCGGGAGAGGTGAATGAGCAGTTCTTC
CDR3aa: CASRGAGEVNEQFF

d_gene: TRBD1
v_gene: TRBV7-9
j_gene: TRBJ1-6
abundance: once
CDR3nt: TGTGCCAGCAGCTTAGCGAGGGGACAGGTATCGCATTCACCCCTCCACTTT
CDR3aa: CASSLARGQVSHSPLHF

d_gene: .
v_gene: TRBV7-9
j_gene: TRBJ2-7
abundance: .
CDR3nt: TGTGCCAGCAGTCCGTCCCCTCGGGAGCAGTACTTC
CDR3aa: CASSPSPREQYF

d_gene: TRBD1
v_gene: TRBV7-9
j_gene: TRBJ1-5
abundance: .
CDR3nt: TGTGCCAGCAGCTTGGCAGGGGGCAGTCAGCCCCAGCATTTT
CDR3aa: CASSLAGGSQPQHF

d_gene: TRBD1
v_gene: TRBV6-5
j_gene: TRBJ1-6
abundance: .
CDR3nt: TGTGCCAGCAGATTCCCGACAGGGGAGAATTCACCCCTCCACTTT
CDR3aa: CASRFPTGENSPLHF

d_gene: TRBD1
v_gene: TRBV6-2/TRBV6-3
j_gene: TRBJ1-2
abundance: .
CDR3nt: TGTGCCAGCAGTACGACAGGGGAGGCAATCTATGGCTACACCTTC
CDR3aa: CASSTTGEAIYGYTF

d_gene: TRBD1
v_gene: TRBV19
j_gene: TRBJ2-3
abundance: .
CDR3nt: TGTGCCAGTAGGCCGGGACAGGAATTCACAGATACGCAGTATTTT
CDR3aa: CASRPGQEFTDTQYF

d_gene: TRBD1
v_gene: TRBV9
j_gene: TRBJ2-3
abundance: .
CDR3nt: TGTGCCAGCAGCCCGCGGGACAGGGGTAGCACAGATACGCAGTATTTT
CDR3aa: CASSPRDRGSTDTQYF